The T cell receptor (beta chain) under discussion was sequenced for a study of cytomegalovirus exposure and HLA in healthy donors. As for the study in general: Approximately 85 million unique TCRs from HLA-typed donors were held in an early data release.

V was trimmed by 0 bases and J by 7 bases, leaving 13 bases between them. This CDR3 is 15 amino acids long. Per germline, CDR1 SGHRS and CDR2 YFSETQ. This clone came up once. Its target is not known. Overall study findings and caveats: A later analysis reportedly identified an Asian-associated ancestry cluster as carrying fewer N-insertions than the 666-donor mean. Follow-up analysis seemed to connect common viral pathogens with several of the most significant clusters identified. The likely explanation for a cluster of highly shared sequence variants was sequencing artifact.

13 Jbeta primers and 60 Vbeta primers were used for the PCR. The repertoire was sequenced with immunoSEQ multiplex PCR; TCRdb's copy has only in-frame clones and lacks some. The sample holds just under 95,000 clones, 70% to 90% seen once. The specimen sequenced was PBMCs. The genes are TRBV5-1 and TRBJ2-2; D is possibly TRBD2 (5 bases). This clonotype originated in a woman between 18 and 30 years old in good health and CMV-seropositive. CDR3 amino acids: CASSLGGVDVGELFF. For the CDR3, the DNA is TGCGCCAGCAGCTTGGGGGGAGTAGACGTCGGGGAGCTGTTTTTT. Full variable domain (missing parts from reference TRBV5-1 and TRBJ2-2): KAGVTQTPRYLIKTRGQQVTLSCSPISGHRSVSWYQQTPGQGLQFLFEYFSETQRNKGNFPGRFSGRQFSNSRSEMNVSTLELGDSALYLCASSLGGVDVGELFFGEGSRLTVL.